A single sample gave rise to the 27 T cell receptor beta chains below, sequenced in a study of CD4+ T cells in melanoma. TCRdb's copy holds only in-frame clones and misses some; the assay was immunoSEQ multiplex PCR. Among 10,000 to 12,000 clones listed, 55% to 75% were seen once. The specimen was cells from a culture (not recorded whether cultured in vitro). The receptor set was obtained from a human donor with melanoma.

This rearrangement joins TRBV19 to TRBJ2-5; D is perhaps TRBD1 (6 bases). The ends were cut back, 0 bases at V and 3 bases at J, with 17 bases in the middle. From germline, CDR1 is LNHDA and CDR2 SQIVND (reference sequence). The CDR3 consists of 17 residues. The chain's CDR3 is CASSIDGGPGPKETQYF. Here the CDR3 DNA reads TGTGCCAGTAGTATAGATGGGGGCCCCGGACCGAAAGAGACCCAGTACTTC. Based on the CDR3 plus reference TRBV19 and TRBJ2-5, the full variable domain is DGGITQSPKYLFRKEGQNVTLSCEQNLNHDAMYWYRQDPGQGLRLIYYSQIVNDFQKGDIAEGYSVSREKKESFPLTVTSAQKNPTAFYLCASSIDGGPGPKETQYFGPGTRLLVL.

The chain combines TRBV5-1 with TRBJ2-5; no clear D. The CDR3 contains 14 residues. V lost 2 bases, J lost 3 bases, and 11 bases lay in between. Germline CDR1 reads SGHRS; CDR2 reads YFSETQ. The CDR3 coding sequence is TGCGCCAGCAGCTTTTTCTCATTAGAAGAGACCCAGTACTTC. Its translation is CASSFFSLEETQYF.

This chain uses TRBV7-2 with TRBJ2-7; D remains unclear. The CDR3 has 15 residues. V was pared by 1 base and J by 1 base, with 11 bases between. Germline values: CDR1 SGHTA, CDR2 FQGNSA. Here the CDR3 DNA reads TGTGCCAGCAGCTTAGTCCCAGGCGGTTCCTACGAGCAGTACTTC. Amino acids: CASSLVPGGSYEQYF.

The genes are TRBV6-1 and TRBJ1-1; D call uncertain. Germline-derived CDR1 and CDR2 are MNHNS and SASEGT. CDR3 length: 16 residues. Deletions cut 4 bases from V and 3 bases from J, with 18 bases between. The CDR3 nucleotides read TGTGCCAGCAGTGTAGGCGTGTGGTATGGAGACACTGAAGCTTTCTTT. Translating it yields CASSVGVWYGDTEAFF.

The chain carries TRBV6-6 and TRBJ1-4, with D possibly matching TRBD1 (5 bases). The CDR3 has 16 amino acids. Trimming left V 5 bases short and J 3 bases short, with 16 bases between. CDR1 MNHNY and CDR2 SVGAGI come from the germline V gene (reference sequence). CDR3 nucleotides: TGTGCCAGCAGTCTGGACCCTAGAGGGGCTAATGAAAAACTGTTTTTT. Amino acid sequence: CASSLDPRGANEKLFF.

CDR3: CASSPLIVANEQYF. Written as DNA, the CDR3 is TGTGCCAGCAGCCCCTTGATCGTTGCCAACGAGCAGTACTTC. V and J are TRBV7-3 and TRBJ2-7; D is ambiguous. Germline CDR1 SGHTA, CDR2 FQGTGA. Trimming cost V 5 bases and J 5 bases, with 16 bases left between them. The CDR3 loop spans 14 amino acids.

The chain links TRBV28 to TRBJ2-7, with no clear D. The CDR3 totals 14 residues. V dropped 2 bases and J dropped 2 bases, with 10 bases sitting between them. Germline V CDR1 and CDR2: MDHEN, SYDVKM. The CDR3 bases are TGTGCCAGCAGTTTAGCGCAGGCACCCTACGAGCAGTACTTC. Residues: CASSLAQAPYEQYF.

The gene calls are TRBV29-1 and TRBJ2-5, with 8 bases that match TRBD1. This CDR3 is 14 amino acids long. Germline CDR1 reads SQVTM; CDR2 reads ANQGSEA. The V and J ends lost 7 bases and 2 bases, in that order; junction bases with no gene match: 9. The CDR3 DNA sequence: TGCAGCGGACAGGGGACCGTACGTCAAGAGACCCAGTACTTC. This sequence encodes CSGQGTVRQETQYF.

The chain combines TRBV6-6 with TRBJ2-5; D unclear. Germline V gene data show CDR1 as MNHNY and CDR2 as SVGAGI (reference sequence). CDR3 size: 12 residues. V was shortened by 0 bases and J by 1 base, with 0 bases between the two germline ends. Written as DNA, the CDR3 is TGTGCCAGCAGTTACTCCCAAGAGACCCAGTACTTC. This codes for CASSYSQETQYF.

The chain has TRBV5-1 and TRBJ2-1, with 10 bases matching TRBD2. Germline trimming cut 1 base from V and 6 bases from J; bases unmatched to any gene: 7. This CDR3 spans 16 amino acids. Germline V gene lookup returns CDR1 SGHRS and CDR2 YFSETQ. The CDR3 spells CASSLMWASGGNEQFF. DNA of the CDR3: TGCGCCAGCAGCTTGATGTGGGCTAGCGGGGGCAATGAGCAGTTCTTC.

This clone occurred once. The chain has TRBV7-8 and TRBJ2-3, with TRBD1 matching 7 bases. V lost 6 bases and J lost 1; bases outside the gene matches: 7. CDR1 and CDR2 from the germline V gene are SGHVS and FQNEAQ. This CDR3 has 15 residues. DNA for the CDR3: TGTGCCAGCAGGCACGACAGGGAAGGCACAGATACGCAGTATTTT. Its translation: CASRHDREGTDTQYF.

The chain links TRBV6-6 to TRBJ1-5, with D possibly being TRBD1 (6 bases). Trimming left V 2 bases short and J 7 bases short, with 15 bases between. The CDR3 extends over 15 amino acids. Germline V gives CDR1 MNHNY, CDR2 SVGAGI (reference sequence). The CDR3 is CASSYEAGAGQPQHF. The CDR3 DNA reads TGTGCCAGCAGTTACGAGGCGGGGGCCGGACAGCCCCAGCATTTT.

This clone was observed a few times. This chain joins TRBV6-1 and TRBJ1-6; D remains unclear. The CDR3 is 13 residues long. V lost 7 bases to trimming and J lost 8 bases, with 12 bases between them. Germline loops: CDR1 MNHNS, CDR2 SASEGT. This CDR3 is CASTERVHSPLHF. The CDR3 region has the DNA TGTGCCAGCACCGAACGGGTCCATTCACCCCTCCACTTT.

This clone showed up just once. The chain is built from TRBV7-2 and TRBJ2-7; 12 bases match TRBD2. The CDR3 has 15 amino acids. CDR1 and CDR2 from the germline V gene are SGHTA and FQGNSA. Unmatched junction bases numbered 0, after V lost 3 bases and J lost 0 bases. The CDR3 protein is CASSLTSGGSYEQYF. CDR3 DNA: TGTGCCAGCAGCTTGACTAGCGGGGGCTCCTACGAGCAGTACTTC.

This clone has only a few counts. The V gene is TRBV6-5, the J gene TRBJ2-2, with D uncertain. Looked up from germline, CDR1 is MNHEY and CDR2 is SVGAGI. V lost 1 base, J lost 5 bases, and 11 bases lay in between. CDR3 size: 15 residues. CDR3 coding DNA: TGTGCCAGCAGTTACTTCCGACGTTCGACCGGGGAGCTGTTTTTT. Translated, it gives CASSYFRRSTGELFF.

The gene calls are TRBV5-1 and TRBJ2-5, with 10 nucleotides matching TRBD2. Losses at the gene ends were 6 bases for V and 5 bases for J; bases not matched to a gene: 4. CDR3 length: 13 residues. The germline V gene has CDR1 SGHRS and CDR2 YFSETQ. The chain's CDR3 is CASMTSGWETQYF. In DNA, the CDR3 is TGCGCCAGCATGACTAGCGGGTGGGAGACCCAGTACTTC.

V gene TRBV6-1 combines with J gene TRBJ1-1; the D is unclear. The CDR3 sequence is 15 residues long. V lost 3 bases to trimming and J lost 4 bases, with 15 bases between them. Germline-derived CDR1 and CDR2 are MNHNS and SASEGT. In DNA form, the CDR3 reads TGTGCCAGCAGTGAGTATTGGAGAAGTAGCACTGAAGCTTTCTTT. This encodes CASSEYWRSSTEAFF.

This chain links TRBV29-1 with TRBJ2-3; D uncertain. V lost 4 bases, J lost 4 bases, and 21 bases lay in between. Germline V gives CDR1 SQVTM, CDR2 ANQGSEA. This CDR3 is built from 16 residues. The CDR3 spells CSVAREDGPGADTQYF. The CDR3 DNA reads TGCAGCGTTGCGAGAGAGGACGGACCCGGCGCAGATACGCAGTATTTT.

This clone was picked up a small number of times. The chain employs TRBV14 and TRBJ1-2, with a tentative D call TRBD1 (5 bases). This CDR3 region has 12 residues. Germline CDR1 reads SGHDN; CDR2 reads FVKESK. V was shortened by 3 bases and J by 8 bases, with 10 bases between the two germline ends. CDR3 sequence reads: CASSQTANGYTF. CDR3 DNA: TGTGCCAGCAGCCAGACAGCCAACGGCTACACCTTC.

J is TRBJ2-3 and V is TRBV5-8; the match to TRBD2 covers 7 bases. Per the germline V gene, CDR1 is SGHTS and CDR2 is YDEGEE. The CDR3 is 18 amino acids. The V segment lost 0 bases and the J segment 1 base; nucleotides outside the gene matches: 11. CDR3 sequence (DNA): TGTGCCAGCAGCTTGGGTCGGGGGGTAACGTCTGGCACAGATACGCAGTATTTT. Translating gives CASSLGRGVTSGTDTQYF.

J is TRBJ1-2 and V is TRBV28; D unclear. The V end lost 5 bases, the J end lost 1 base, and 14 bases lay between the germline ends. Germline CDR1 and CDR2: MDHEN and SYDVKM. This CDR3 contains 15 residues. The CDR3 here is CASSVLGQVNYGYTF. The DNA for the CDR3 is TGTGCCAGCAGTGTTCTGGGCCAGGTTAACTATGGCTACACCTTC.

This clone was counted only a few times. CDR3 sequence (DNA): TGCGCCAGCAGCTTGAGGCCAAAAGAGACCCAGTACTTC. It specifies CASSLRPKETQYF. V gene TRBV5-1 combines with J gene TRBJ2-5, with D hard to call. Germline V gene lookup returns CDR1 SGHRS and CDR2 YFSETQ. This CDR3 spans 13 amino acids. Trimming pared 1 base from V and 3 bases from J, leaving 7 bases between.

The chain combines TRBV5-8 with TRBJ1-1, with D possibly being TRBD1 (6 bases). The CDR3 loop spans 14 amino acids. V lost 5 bases and J 8 bases, leaving 19 bases between the germline ends. CDR1 SGHTS and CDR2 YDEGEE come from the germline V gene. CDR3 bases: TGTGCCAGCAGGTTCTTGGACAGCAGAGAAGAAGCTTTCTTT. This encodes CASRFLDSREEAFF.

The V gene is TRBV30, the J gene TRBJ1-1; D gene ambiguous. Germline loops: CDR1 GTSNPN, CDR2 SVGIG (reference sequence). The ends were cut back, 2 bases at V and 6 bases at J, with 10 bases in the middle. CDR3 length: 12 amino acids. The DNA for the CDR3 is TGTGCCTGGAGTCTTCTCGGAGCTGAAGCTTTCTTT. Translating it yields CAWSLLGAEAFF.

V and J are TRBV10-2 and TRBJ2-1; D may correspond to TRBD1 or TRBD2 (6 bases each). Trimming pared 8 bases from V and 3 bases from J, leaving 14 bases between. Germline assignment: CDR1 WSHSY and CDR2 SAAADI. The CDR3 length is 14 residues. Here the CDR3 DNA reads TGCGCCAGCCGGGGGCCAGGAGGCTACAATGAGCAGTTCTTC. Its protein product is CASRGPGGYNEQFF.

This sequence joins TRBV4-1 and TRBJ2-5, with 8 bases fitting TRBD1. Trimming removed 4 bases from V and 4 bases from J; junction bases left unmatched: 2. The length of the CDR3 is 13 residues. Looked up from germline, CDR1 is MGHRA and CDR2 is YSYEKL. The CDR3 bases are TGCGCCAGCAGCCTGACAGGGGTAGAGACCCAGTACTTC. It specifies CASSLTGVETQYF.

The chain is built from TRBV5-4 and TRBJ2-2; D is unresolved. Trimming left V 5 bases short and J 4 bases short, with 9 bases between. Germline-derived CDR1 and CDR2 are SGHNT and YYREEE (reference sequence). The CDR3 is made up of 13 amino acids. CDR3 bases: TGTGCCAGCAGGCGAGAGTTCACCGGGGAGCTGTTTTTT. This sequence encodes CASRREFTGELFF. The full variable domain, in which reference TRBV5-4 and TRBJ2-2 provide the parts outside the CDR3, is ETGVTQSPTHLIKTRGQQVTLRCSSQSGHNTVSWYQQALGQGPQFIFQYYREEENGRGNFPPRFSGLQFPNYSSELNVNALELDDSALYLCASRREFTGELFFGEGSRLTVL.